This T cell receptor (beta chain) emerged from a study of a mutant IDH1 vaccine in newly diagnosed glioma. Overall study: Among treated patients, 62.5% were male and approximately 40% female, and mean age was roughly 40 years. Patients previously underwent radiotherapy, temozolomide, or both, and most underwent both.

Regarding the study as a whole: Pseudoprogression appeared independent of alterations in top peripheral clonotypes.

There are 15 residues in the CDR3. In germline, CDR1 is MNHEY, CDR2 SVGAGI. V shed 2 bases, J shed 3 bases, and the junction held 7 bases outside the gene matches. Time point specified: baseline, week 1 (first vaccination visit). Regarding treatment: pre-vaccination baseline after standard-of-care therapy. New WHO grade 3 or 4 astrocytomas that were IDH1-mutant and ATRX-lost had been found in donors. The data were produced by immunoSEQ multiplex PCR, yet TCRdb's version contains in-frame clones alone and is incomplete. This sample has 70,000 to 100,000 clones, with approximately 80% found just once. About this clone itself: No antigen is known for it.

The chain has TRBV6-5 and TRBJ2-7, with 7 nucleotides matching TRBD1. The sequenced sample was PBMCs, obtained from a glioma patient treated with radiotherapy, temozolomide or both. This TCR derives from a middle-aged man with glioma. Some clones in this sample may be carry-over from other donors' samples. This CDR3 reads CASSYRPGGYYEQYF. The CDR3 region has the DNA TGTGCCAGCAGTTACCGGCCAGGGGGATACTACGAGCAGTACTTC.